One and the same sample provided the 20 T cell receptor beta chains below, sequenced in a study of blood T cell repertoires in COVID-19. The protocol was immunoSEQ multiplex PCR, while the TCRdb copy is restricted to in-frame clones and leaves out a portion. This sample has approximately 80,000 clones, with 70% to 90% found just once. The sample was peripheral blood. Receptors were obtained from a woman aged 80 or over with COVID-19, enrolled during active disease.

The rearrangement joins TRBV3-1 (or the pseudogene TRBV3-2) to TRBJ2-7; a possible D gene is TRBD1 (6 bases). Germline assignment: CDR1 LGHDT and CDR2 YNNKEL (reference sequence). V was cut by 4 bases and J by 6 bases, with 10 bases left in between. There are 12 residues in the CDR3. The CDR3 DNA is TGTGCCAGCAGCCTCCGGGACACCGAGCAGTACTTC. The encoded protein is CASSLRDTEQYF.

CDR3 loop: CASSLMSQGGEKLFF. The DNA of the CDR3 is TGCGCCAGCAGCTTAATGTCACAGGGGGGGGAAAAACTGTTTTTT. The chain combines TRBV5-1 with TRBJ1-4, with 8 bases lining up with TRBD1. Germline lookup yields CDR1 SGHRS and CDR2 YFSETQ. The CDR3 extends over 15 amino acids. J lost 8 bases, V lost 2 bases, and 8 bases had no gene match.

The chain carries TRBV7-2 and TRBJ1-4; D unresolved. This CDR3 contains 16 residues. Deletions cut 1 base from V and 0 bases from J, with 9 bases between. In germline, CDR1 is SGHTA, CDR2 FQGNSA. The CDR3 DNA follows: TGTGCCAGCAGCTTAGGACCTAGAACAACTAATGAAAAACTGTTTTTT. This encodes CASSLGPRTTNEKLFF.

This chain uses TRBV7-2 with TRBJ1-1; 12 nucleotides match TRBD1. Trimming cost V 3 bases and J 8 bases; bases outside gene matches: 1. Germline V gene sequence: CDR1 SGHTA, CDR2 FQGNSA. This CDR3 contains 13 residues. CDR3 coding DNA: TGTGCCAGCAGCTTGGGACAGGGGGCGGAAGCTTTCTTT. Translation: CASSLGQGAEAFF. The complete variable domain, with remaining parts taken from reference TRBV7-2 and TRBJ1-1, reads GAGVSQSPSNKVTEKGKDVELRCDPISGHTALYWYRQSLGQGLEFLIYFQGNSAPDKSGLPSDRFSAERTGGSVSTLTIQRTQQEDSAVYLCASSLGQGAEAFFGQGTRLTVV.

The rearrangement links TRBV7-6 to TRBJ1-5; no clear D. This CDR3 region has 15 residues. The germline V gene encodes CDR1 SGHVS and CDR2 FNYEAQ. Trimming took off 0 bases at V and 7 bases at J, with 13 bases between the two ends. CDR3 DNA sequence: TGTGCCAGCAGCTTAGCAGGGCCTCCGGGGCAGCCCCAGCATTTT. It codes for CASSLAGPPGQPQHF.

The chain employs TRBV19 and TRBJ1-2; the D gene is possibly TRBD1 (5 bases). CDR1 LNHDA and CDR2 SQIVND come from the germline V gene (reference sequence). Trimming pared 4 bases from V and 1 base from J, leaving 7 bases between. The CDR3 covers 13 residues. The CDR3 nucleotides are TGTGCCAGTAGTACCCAGGGTAACTATGGCTACACCTTC. Encoded protein: CASSTQGNYGYTF.

The V gene is TRBV2, the J gene TRBJ2-1, with 13 bases that match TRBD2. Germline V gene data show CDR1 as SNHLY and CDR2 as FYNNEI. The CDR3 length is 16 residues. J gave up 2 bases and V 5 bases, and 3 bases lay outside the gene matches. CDR3 sequence reads: CASSIGLAGAYNEQFF. The CDR3 DNA is TGTGCCAGCAGTATAGGACTAGCGGGGGCCTACAATGAGCAGTTCTTC.

The chain links TRBV3-1 (or the pseudogene TRBV3-2) to TRBJ2-3; TRBD2 matches 8 bases. The V gene's germline CDR1 is LGHDT and CDR2 YNNKEL (reference sequence). This CDR3 has 16 amino acids. The J segment lost 4 bases and the V segment lost 3 bases, leaving 9 bases of the junction unmatched. This CDR3 is CASSQGQREWADTQYF. As DNA, the CDR3 is TGTGCCAGCAGCCAGGGTCAGCGGGAGTGGGCAGATACGCAGTATTTT.

This rearrangement joins TRBV27 to TRBJ2-1; D ambiguous. Germline CDR1 is MNHEY and CDR2 is SMNVEV (reference sequence). The CDR3 spans 13 residues. V lost 6 bases and J lost 0, with 6 bases in between. The CDR3 nucleotides are TGTGCCAGCAGCATCAGCTCCTACAATGAGCAGTTCTTC. Its protein product is CASSISSYNEQFF.

The rearrangement uses TRBV7-9 and TRBJ2-7, with 9 bases lining up with TRBD1. The CDR3 runs 15 residues. Looked up from germline, CDR1 is SEHNR and CDR2 is FQNEAQ (reference sequence). V was pared by 4 bases and J by 5 bases, with 9 bases of the junction left unmatched. The DNA for the CDR3 is TGTGCCAGCAGCTCCTCCGGGACAGGGCGCCACGAGCAGTACTTC. Residues: CASSSSGTGRHEQYF.

A single count supports this clone. This chain links TRBV5-4 with TRBJ2-7; 13 nucleotides align to TRBD2. Germline CDR1 and CDR2: SGHNT and YYREEE (reference sequence). The junction had 5 bases not matched to a gene; V was cut back by 4 bases and J by 4 bases. This CDR3 contains 15 residues. In DNA form, the CDR3 reads TGTGCCAGCAGCGGTGAACTAGCGGGAGGGTACGAGCAGTACTTC. Its translation: CASSGELAGGYEQYF.

The chain carries TRBV3-1 (or the pseudogene TRBV3-2) and TRBJ2-1; D may be TRBD2 (6 bases). The CDR3 contains 15 residues. Trimming pared 8 bases from V and 3 bases from J, leaving 17 bases between. Germline V CDR1 and CDR2: LGHDT, YNNKEL (reference sequence). The CDR3 sequence is CASRRIGGVYNEQFF. The CDR3 DNA reads as TGTGCCAGCCGCCGTATCGGCGGGGTCTACAATGAGCAGTTCTTC.

Only a few counts were recorded for this clone. The gene calls are TRBV6-2 or TRBV6-3 and TRBJ1-5; D is unclear. The CDR3 sequence is 14 residues long. CDR1 is MNHEY, CDR2 SVGEGT, per germline. Trimming pared 5 bases from V and 0 bases from J, leaving 8 bases between. In DNA form, the CDR3 reads TGTGCCAGCAGTCGGAGCTATAGCAATCAGCCCCAGCATTTT. Translating gives CASSRSYSNQPQHF.

The chain carries TRBV5-1 and TRBJ2-3; D is undetermined. In germline, CDR1 is SGHRS, CDR2 YFSETQ. The CDR3 has 15 amino acids. V lost 4 bases and J 1 base, leaving 13 bases between the germline ends. CDR3 in DNA: TGCGCCAGCAGCACGAGTCTACCCGGCACAGATACGCAGTATTTT. Translating gives CASSTSLPGTDTQYF.

The chain is built from TRBV23-1 and TRBJ1-1; 7 bases align to TRBD1. TRBV23-1 is placed among ORFs of uncertain function. J lost 3 bases, V lost 4 bases, and 8 bases had no gene match. The length of the CDR3 is 15 residues. The CDR3 is CASSPFGQVDTEAFF. In DNA, the CDR3 is TGCGCCAGCAGTCCCTTTGGACAGGTCGACACTGAAGCTTTCTTT.

This sequence joins TRBV19 and TRBJ1-2; D is ambiguous. The CDR3 has 12 residues. Trimming left V 5 bases short and J 8 bases short, with 12 bases between. The V gene's germline CDR1 is LNHDA and CDR2 SQIVND (reference sequence). The CDR3 sequence: CASSPLEWGYTF. The DNA of the CDR3 is TGTGCCAGTAGTCCCTTGGAGTGGGGCTACACCTTC.

The V and J genes are TRBV10-3 and TRBJ2-7, with 11 bases that match TRBD1. This CDR3 contains 16 residues. Trimming at V came to 11 bases and at J to 3 bases, leaving 15 bases not matched to a gene. Germline CDR1 is ENHRY and CDR2 is SYGVKD. In DNA form, the CDR3 reads TGTGCCGTACAGGGAGGTCTGGGACAGGGGGACTACGAGCAGTACTTC. Translation gives CAVQGGLGQGDYEQYF.

The V gene is TRBV5-1, the J gene TRBJ2-1, with 10 positions matching TRBD2. In germline, CDR1 is SGHRS, CDR2 YFSETQ. J gave up 8 bases and V 3 bases, and 8 bases lay outside the gene matches. CDR3 length equals 15 residues. The CDR3 DNA sequence: TGCGCCAGCAGCTGGCCGGGACTAGCGACCCATGAGCAGTTCTTC. This codes for CASSWPGLATHEQFF. Full variable domain (remainder filled in from reference TRBV5-1 and TRBJ2-1): KAGVTQTPRYLIKTRGQQVTLSCSPISGHRSVSWYQQTPGQGLQFLFEYFSETQRNKGNFPGRFSGRQFSNSRSEMNVSTLELGDSALYLCASSWPGLATHEQFFGPGTRLTVL.

The rearrangement joins TRBV7-9 to TRBJ2-1, with 10 bases identical to TRBD2. The junction had 6 bases not matched to a gene; V was cut back by 5 bases and J by 8 bases. The length of the CDR3 is 14 residues. Germline loops: CDR1 SEHNR, CDR2 FQNEAQ (reference sequence). The CDR3 sequence: CASSPGLAIHEQFF. CDR3 bases: TGTGCCAGCAGCCCGGGACTAGCGATCCATGAGCAGTTCTTC.

There are a few counts of this clone. The V gene is TRBV2, the J gene TRBJ1-6; TRBD1 agrees at 7 bases. V trimming: 8 bases; J trimming: 5 bases; junction bases outside the gene matches: 6. The CDR3 is 14 residues long. Germline values: CDR1 SNHLY, CDR2 FYNNEI. Here the CDR3 reads CASLRDRDNSPLHF. The CDR3 region has the DNA TGTGCCAGCCTCCGGGACAGAGATAATTCACCCCTCCACTTT.